This note documents a single T cell receptor beta chain sequence. This clonotype came up many times. The target of this receptor is not known. No base quality values were provided; no much bigger clone lies one nucleotide off. The data derive from a study of response to subunit inactivated influenza vaccine (dated by TCRdb to 2016 to 2019). For context, the study as a whole: The study used deep quantitative T cell receptor repertoire profiling to track responses to a trivalent subunit inactivated influenza vaccine.

Library generation was performed with RT-PCR. The instrument given in TCRdb is Illumina HiSeq 2500. TCRdb trimmed public reads at Q25 via fastp, called clones via MiXCR and kept in-frame beta chains. For every CDR3 protein sequence, its rows merge into one entry that carries the most common genes and DNA. This sample lists some 300,000 distinct CDR3 sequences; 22% were detected once. The ten largest clones represent 9% to 12% of the sample. Here V drops 8 bases and J drops 2 bases, and the junction holds 3 bases not matched to any gene. CDR1 and CDR2, looked up from the germline V gene (reference sequence), are SEHNR and FQNEAQ. The CDR3 goes from the cysteine to the phenylalanine over 12 residues. Of the read, only the CDR3 DNA is kept; its 36 bases are in frame from base 1. General findings and caveats noted by the study authors: It was suggested by the authors that each seasonal influenza vaccination may recruit only a limited number of new T cells.

The source was PBMCs from blood, collected approximately 20 months after vaccination. This receptor was taken from a man aged 45-69 years who received an inactivated influenza vaccine. Donor details come from another sample of the same person, matched by shared clones. The V and J genes are TRBV7-9 and TRBJ2-7; 7 of the junction bases match TRBD1. The nucleotides are TGTGCCAGCGGGACAGCCACCTACGAGCAGTACTTC. The resulting protein is CASGTATYEQYF.